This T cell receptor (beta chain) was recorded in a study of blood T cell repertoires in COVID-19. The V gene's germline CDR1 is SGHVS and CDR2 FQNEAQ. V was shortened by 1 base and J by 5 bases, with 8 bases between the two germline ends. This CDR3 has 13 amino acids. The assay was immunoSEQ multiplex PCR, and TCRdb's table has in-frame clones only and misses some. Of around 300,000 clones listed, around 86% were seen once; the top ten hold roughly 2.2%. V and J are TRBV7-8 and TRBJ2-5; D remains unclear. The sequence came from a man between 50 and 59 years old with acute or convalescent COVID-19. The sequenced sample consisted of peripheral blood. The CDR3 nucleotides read TGTGCCAGCAGCTTAGTATCTAAGGAGACCCAGTACTTC. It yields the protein CASSLVSKETQYF.